This entry features one T cell receptor beta chain sequence. Its matching antigen is unknown. This sample is part of a study of beta chain features in type 1 diabetes. Whole-study context: Cell yields, age and gender were similar between patients and healthy donors.

V gave up 2 bases and J gave up 5 bases; unmatched junction bases: 10. There are 16 residues in the CDR3. Germline CDR1 reads SQVTM; CDR2 reads ANQGSEA. CD4+ cells of the naive, central memory, regulatory and stem cell-like memory types were sorted via CD45RO/CCR7/CD25/CD127/CD95/CD27. Every bit of the isolated RNA underwent reverse transcription, so sequencing read expressed TCRB transcripts. Repertoires were generated with immunoSEQ multiplex PCR, while TCRdb's copy carries only in-frame clones and drops some. Found here are a few hundred thousand clones, 24% of them singletons; the top ten hold roughly 0.011%. Findings and caveats of the study: Moderate but significant shortening of TCRB CDR3s was recorded in all four CD4+ subsets from Type 1 diabetes patients. Type 1 diabetes patients showed fewer insertions and more deletions at VDJ junctions.

The chain employs TRBV29-1 and TRBJ2-1; TRBD2 matches at 9 bases. Sample: naive CD4+ T cells from blood. The clonotype was recovered from a woman younger than 45 with type 1 diabetes. The CDR3 DNA reads as TGCAGCGTTGAAAGTAAGTTAGCGGGAGTCCACAATGAGCAGTTCTTC. Its protein product is CSVESKLAGVHNEQFF.